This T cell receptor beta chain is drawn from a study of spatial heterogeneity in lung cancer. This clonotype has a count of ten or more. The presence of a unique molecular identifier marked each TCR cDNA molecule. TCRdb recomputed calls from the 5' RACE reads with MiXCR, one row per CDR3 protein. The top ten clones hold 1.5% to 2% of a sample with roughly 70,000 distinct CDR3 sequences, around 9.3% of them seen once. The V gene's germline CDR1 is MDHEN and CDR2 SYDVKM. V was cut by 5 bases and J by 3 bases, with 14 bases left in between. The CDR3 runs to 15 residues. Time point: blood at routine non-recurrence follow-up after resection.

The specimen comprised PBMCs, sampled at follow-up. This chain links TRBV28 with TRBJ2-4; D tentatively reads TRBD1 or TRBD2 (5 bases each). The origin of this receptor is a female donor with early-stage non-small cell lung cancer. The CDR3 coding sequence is TGTGCCAGCAGTCTCCACGGGGCGATCAAAAACATTCAGTACTTC. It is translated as CASSLHGAIKNIQYF.